This TCR beta chain was documented in a study of cytomegalovirus exposure and HLA in healthy donors. Across the whole study: Genetic ancestry analysis placed about 76% of the 400 or so donors that were genotyped in the Caucasian-associated cluster.

Study findings and constraints: The study listed roughly 160 cytomegalovirus-associated TCR beta chains. Likely technical artifact: a cluster of highly shared sequence variants.

The length of the CDR3 is 14 residues. V was pared by 4 bases and J by 2 bases, with 8 bases between. From germline, CDR1 is SGHVS and CDR2 FQNEAQ. PCR involved 60 Vbeta and 13 Jbeta primers. Original data processing: A follow-up analysis tallied tens of millions of unique TCR beta chains, 9 million to 11 million shared. Sequenced by immunoSEQ multiplex PCR; TCRdb stores in-frame clones only, minus some. The D gene and trimming were derived from the DNA, and the V and J assignments and clone size from that table. Among around 91,000 clones listed, over 65% were seen once. Concerning this clone itself: What it binds is not known.

The chain recombines TRBV7-8 with TRBJ1-4; a weak D match, TRBD1 (5 bases). The source is a woman in her thirties or forties in good health and CMV-seropositive. Sequenced material: PBMCs. The CDR3 nucleotides are TGTGCCAGCAGCTACCGACAGACTAATGAAAAACTGTTTTTT. This sequence encodes CASSYRQTNEKLFF.